This TCR beta chain was obtained from a study of blood T cells in healthy people across ages. Sample-barcoded 5' priming and a J-beta primer mix drove a second PCR of 7 to 11 cycles. TCRdb reprocessed the 5' RACE reads with MiXCR, giving one entry per CDR3 protein. This sample has roughly 1.4 million distinct CDR3 sequences, with 59% found just once. Germline V gene lookup returns CDR1 SNHLY and CDR2 FYNNEI. The CDR3 has 16 amino acids. V lost 2 bases to trimming and J lost 6 bases, with 17 bases between them. This receptor was taken from a man between 18 and 35 years old in good health. The sequenced material came from blood. The chain combines TRBV2 with TRBJ2-1; no clear D gene. In DNA form, the CDR3 reads TGTGCCAGCAGTGAACTCCGGTCATACCCAACCAATGAGCAGTTCTTC. Protein sequence: CASSELRSYPTNEQFF.